This record concerns one TCR beta chain sequence. The target of this receptor is not known. Per-base quality was not reported, and no clone a single base away is much larger than it. The immunoSEQ Assay, a bias-controlled multiplex PCR, was used to amplify TCRbeta CDR3 regions from genomic DNA. The study's own analysis went as follows. The number of nucleated cells in each sample was estimated from the amplification of reference gene primers within the assay. To quantify the absolute abundance of each unique TCRbeta CDR3 rearrangement, sequence reads were collapsed and filtered. For each sample, productive Simpson clonality was calculated as the square root of Simpson's diversity index across productive rearrangements. TCRdb took this table from immuneACCESS and kept in-frame rearrangements with V and J called. Such tables lack part of the clones; where checked against another copy, unresolved V genes explain under half of the gap, and the rest is unexplained. D and trimming come from the DNA, and the V and J calls and clone size come from that table. The sample table shows about 200,000 clones, and about 82% are seen once. The ten largest clones add up to about 2.4% of the sample.

This sample is part of a study of blood T cell repertoires in COVID-19 (dated by TCRdb to 2019 to 2021). In the study overall: Samples covering the acute and convalescent phases of COVID-19 were provided by collaborators in the United States, Italy and Spain. The prospective study material was composed of cDNA or gDNA derived from T cells, B-cell-depleted T cells, or PBMCs. Subjects who had been exposed to COVID-19, were actively infected with it, or had recovered from it provided the deeply sampled blood TCRbeta repertoires that made up the dataset. A freely available public database, intended as a resource for researchers studying the immune response to SARS-CoV-2, is where the repertoires were released. The samples were drawn from the first 160 participants of the ongoing ImmuneRACE study and from some 1,300 subjects provided by 6 global collaborators. Sample metadata almost always included a de-identified subject ID, COVID-19 status, age in years and sex. Where available, HLA class I and class II types were obtained from metadata supplied by the sample provider rather than from assay-based typing.

Reading from cysteine to phenylalanine, the CDR3 counts 15 amino acids. Of all the DNA, just the CDR3 is kept, 45 bases in frame from base 1. Unmatched junction bases come to 10, with V trimmed by 4 bases and J by 5 bases. CDR1 and CDR2 were assigned from the germline V gene as SNHLY and FYNNEI. In Seattle, one collaborating source enrolled patients while the infection was active and tracked those patients longitudinally over the course of disease. The collaborating institutions used their own protocols to collect whole blood in K2EDTA tubes. Collaborator samples were shipped for TCRbeta analysis as frozen whole blood, isolated PBMCs, or DNA extracted from either sample type. What the work shows at the level of the full study, not this receptor alone: The quantity of clinical and demographic metadata differed by source and by participant and was supplied without curation.

Recombination linked TRBV2 to TRBJ2-5; TRBD2 agrees with 7 junctional bases. This clonotype originated in a woman in her 70s with COVID-19, enrolled during active disease. The sequenced sample consisted of peripheral blood. The DNA is TGTGCCAGCAGTGGGCAGGGTAGGCGGGGGGAGACCCAGTACTTC. Its translation is CASSGQGRRGETQYF.